This T cell receptor beta chain was profiled in a study of human T cells and chemical hapten exposure. This clonotype has at least ten counts. TCRdb redid the calling of the RACE reads with MiXCR, one entry per CDR3 protein. The data contain over 85,000 distinct CDR3 sequences, 9.5% to 15% of them singletons. Time point in this sample: patch test 1, 2 weeks after DPC sensitization. Treatment given: therapeutic diphenylcyclopropenone sensitization with weekly scalp DPC. The source of this sequence is a woman in her thirties or forties with alopecia areata. Some clones in this sample may be carry-over from other donors' samples. The specimen comprised whole blood, sampled in connection with sensitization to the hapten diphenylcyclopropenone (DPC).

The CDR3 coding sequence is TGTGCCAGCAGCTTGGCGACAGGGTACACTGAAGCTTTCTTT. This encodes CASSLATGYTEAFF. The chain joins TRBV5-4 to TRBJ1-1; 7 bases map to TRBD1. Germline CDR1 and CDR2: SGHNT and YYREEE (reference sequence). This CDR3 has 14 residues. After removal of 0 bases from V and 3 bases from J, the junction contained 2 bases not matched to a gene.